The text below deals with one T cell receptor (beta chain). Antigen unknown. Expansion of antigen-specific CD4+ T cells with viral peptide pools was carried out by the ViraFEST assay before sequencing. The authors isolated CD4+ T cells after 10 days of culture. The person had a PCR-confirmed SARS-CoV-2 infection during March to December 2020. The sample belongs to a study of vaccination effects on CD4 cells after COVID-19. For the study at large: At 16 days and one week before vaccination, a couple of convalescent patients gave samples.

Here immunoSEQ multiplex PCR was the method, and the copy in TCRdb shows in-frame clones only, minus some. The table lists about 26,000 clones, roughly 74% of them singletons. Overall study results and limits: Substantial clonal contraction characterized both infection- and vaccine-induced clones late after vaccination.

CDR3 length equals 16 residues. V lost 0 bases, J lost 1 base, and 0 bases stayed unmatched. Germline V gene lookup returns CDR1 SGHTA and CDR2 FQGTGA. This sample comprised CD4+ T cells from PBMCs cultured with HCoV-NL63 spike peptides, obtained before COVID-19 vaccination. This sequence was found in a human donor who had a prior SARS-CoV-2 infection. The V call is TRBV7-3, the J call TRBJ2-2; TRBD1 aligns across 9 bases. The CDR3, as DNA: TGTGCCAGCAGCTTAACGGGACAGGGGAACACCGGGGAGCTGTTTTTT. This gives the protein CASSLTGQGNTGELFF. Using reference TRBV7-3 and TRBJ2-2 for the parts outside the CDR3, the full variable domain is GAGVSQTPSNKVTEKGKYVELRCDPISGHTALYWYRQSLGQGPEFLIYFQGTGAADDSGLPNDRFFAVRPEGSVSTLKIQRTERGDSAVYLCASSLTGQGNTGELFFGEGSRLTVL.